A selection of T cell receptor beta chains follows, all from one sample in a study of a mutant IDH1 vaccine in newly diagnosed glioma. Clones were read by immunoSEQ multiplex PCR, and TCRdb kept only the in-frame ones, dropping some. The table has approximately 41,000 clones, less than 95% seen once; the top ten hold just under 4%. No antigens are known for them. This sample comprised PBMCs, obtained from a glioma patient whose treatment included an IDH1 peptide vaccine. Receptor source: a man aged 50-60 years with glioma. CDR3s include the opening cysteine and the closing phenylalanine or tryptophan. D genes are given only for firm matches. Rows give clone size only sometimes, using once, few, many, or a class for an expanded clone.

CASRHSNQPQHF	TGTGCCAGCCGACATAGCAATCAGCCCCAGCATTTT	TRBV19	.	TRBJ1-5	medium-sized
CATKLAGGPGDTQYF	TGTGCCACAAAACTAGCGGGAGGGCCGGGCGATACGCAGTATTTT	TRBV7-3	TRBD2	TRBJ2-3	.
CASSPQSGGYTF	TGTGCCAGCTCACCTCAATCGGGAGGCTACACCTTC	TRBV18	.	TRBJ1-2	.
CASSLGASASYEQYF	TGCGCCAGCAGCTTGGGGGCCTCAGCCTCCTACGAGCAGTACTTC	TRBV5-1	.	TRBJ2-7	.
CASRPAGAISYEQYF	TGTGCCAGCAGGCCCGCAGGGGCTATCTCCTACGAGCAGTACTTC	TRBV2	.	TRBJ2-7	.
CASSPVYPGAGELFF	TGTGCCAGCAGCCCCGTTTATCCGGGGGCCGGGGAGCTGTTTTTT	TRBV5-6	.	TRBJ2-2	.
CAIRSGTGAVEAFF	TGTGCCATCAGATCCGGGACAGGGGCCGTTGAAGCTTTCTTT	TRBV10-3	TRBD1	TRBJ1-1	.
CASSLFGAANEKLFF	TGTGCCAGCAGCTTATTTGGGGCAGCTAATGAAAAACTGTTTTTT	TRBV7-2	.	TRBJ1-4	.
CASSPGTANTGELFF	TGTGCCAGCAGCCCCGGGACTGCGAACACCGGGGAGCTGTTTTTT	TRBV7-3	.	TRBJ2-2	once
CASSQERDEQYF	TGTGCCAGCAGCCAAGAGAGGGACGAGCAGTACTTC	TRBV4-2	.	TRBJ2-7	.
CASTWTSNTGELFF	TGTGCCAGCACATGGACGTCGAACACCGGGGAGCTGTTTTTT	TRBV11-2	.	TRBJ2-2	.
CASSKVKEGSYEQYF	TGTGCCAGCAGCAAAGTTAAGGAGGGGTCCTACGAGCAGTACTTC	TRBV21-1	.	TRBJ2-7	.
CASSLGQGMNTEAFF	TGTGCCAGCAGCTTAGGACAGGGAATGAACACTGAAGCTTTCTTT	TRBV7-9	TRBD1	TRBJ1-1	.
CASSLDQGQNTIYF	TGTGCCAGCAGCTTGGACCAGGGGCAGAACACCATATATTTT	TRBV5-4	.	TRBJ1-3	.
CASSLVGRRNQPQHF	TGTGCCAGCAGTTTAGTGGGACGGAGAAATCAGCCCCAGCATTTT	TRBV27	.	TRBJ1-5	.
CASSDYMRVTEAFF	TGTGCCAGCAGTGATTATATGCGGGTCACTGAAGCTTTCTTT	TRBV2	.	TRBJ1-1	.
CASSLEGGENPEQYF	TGCGCCAGCAGCTTGGAGGGGGGTGAGAATCCCGAGCAGTACTTC	TRBV5-1	.	TRBJ2-7	once
CASSILQVAEAFF	TGTGCCAGCAGCATCCTACAGGTCGCTGAAGCTTTCTTT	TRBV11-2	.	TRBJ1-1	.
CASSLGRDTYGYTF	TGTGCCAGCAGCTTAGGAAGGGACACCTATGGCTACACCTTC	TRBV7-2	.	TRBJ1-2	.
CASSYSTSGNTGELFF	TGTGCCAGCAGTTACTCGACTAGCGGGAACACCGGGGAGCTGTTTTTT	TRBV6-6	TRBD2	TRBJ2-2	once
CASSSALAGAAPSPYEQYF	TGTGCCAGCAGCTCTGCCTTAGCGGGAGCCGCGCCGAGTCCCTACGAGCAGTACTTC	TRBV5-4	TRBD2	TRBJ2-7	once
CASSSLNRGTEQFF	TGTGCCAGCAGTTCGCTTAACAGGGGTACTGAGCAGTTCTTC	TRBV27	TRBD1	TRBJ2-1	.
CASSSNRVFTPLHF	TGTGCCAGCAGTTCGAACAGGGTTTTCACACCCCTCCACTTT	TRBV27	.	TRBJ1-6	.
CASSGPGGYEQYF	TGCGCCAGCAGCGGACCAGGGGGCTACGAGCAGTACTTC	TRBV10-1	TRBD1	TRBJ2-7	.
CASSLRGIYQETQYF	TGTGCCAGCAGCTTGAGAGGGATATACCAAGAGACCCAGTACTTC	TRBV5-4	.	TRBJ2-5	.
CAWNGMNSGNTIYF	TGTGCCTGGAATGGGATGAACTCTGGAAACACCATATATTTT	TRBV30	.	TRBJ1-3	.
CASSPDWVGPQYF	TGTGCCAGCAGCCCCGACTGGGTAGGCCCACAGTACTTC	TRBV14	.	TRBJ2-4	.
CASSKASGLEQYF	TGTGCCAGCAGCAAAGCTTCGGGGTTGGAGCAGTACTTC	TRBV21-1	.	TRBJ2-7	.
CASSEHGTLETQYF	TGTGCCAGCAGTGAACACGGGACCTTGGAGACCCAGTACTTC	TRBV6-1	.	TRBJ2-5	.
CASSPGTVREKLFF	TGTGCCAGCAGCCCCGGGACAGTGAGGGAAAAACTGTTTTTT	TRBV7-9	TRBD1	TRBJ1-4	.
CASSQVLQTDRTHGYTF	TGTGCCAGCAGCCAAGTCCTGCAGACTGACAGGACCCATGGCTACACCTTC	TRBV4-2	.	TRBJ1-2	.
CASSLTETYEQYF	TGTGCCAGCTCACTCACAGAAACCTACGAGCAGTACTTC	TRBV18	.	TRBJ2-7	.
CTSSRADTPGQKTYEQYF	TGCACCAGCAGTCGCGCAGACACTCCGGGACAGAAGACCTACGAGCAGTACTTC	TRBV1	.	TRBJ2-7	.
CATFRQGPNSPLHF	TGTGCCACCTTCCGACAGGGTCCAAATTCACCCCTCCACTTT	TRBV2	TRBD1	TRBJ1-6	.
CASTFTGTEANYGYTF	TGTGCCAGTACTTTTACCGGGACAGAAGCTAACTATGGCTACACCTTC	TRBV28	TRBD1	TRBJ1-2	.
CASSPLLAGGPGELFF	TGTGCCAGCTCCCCTTTACTGGCGGGGGGGCCTGGGGAGCTGTTTTTT	TRBV27	TRBD2	TRBJ2-2	.
CASSFRAGTDGAEQYF	TGTGCCAGCAGCTTCCGAGCCGGGACAGATGGGGCCGAGCAGTACTTC	TRBV7-8	TRBD1	TRBJ2-7	.
CASSQDGYGAGETQYF	TGCGCCAGCAGCCAAGATGGATACGGGGCCGGGGAGACCCAGTACTTC	TRBV4-1	.	TRBJ2-5	.
CASSSSGEKTEAFF	TGCGCCAGCAGCTCGAGCGGGGAGAAAACTGAAGCTTTCTTT	TRBV5-1	.	TRBJ1-1	once
CASSELGRGGGEQFF	TGTGCCAGCAGTGAACTGGGGCGGGGGGGCGGTGAGCAGTTCTTC	TRBV6-1	TRBD2	TRBJ2-1	.
CASSESPVAYNSPLHF	TGTGCCAGCAGTGAAAGTCCCGTGGCATACAATTCACCCCTCCACTTT	TRBV6-1	.	TRBJ1-6	.
CATSVGWGEGGNTIYF	TGTGCCACCAGCGTTGGTTGGGGGGAGGGTGGAAACACCATATATTTT	TRBV15	.	TRBJ1-3	.
CAWRRVENGANVLTF	TGTGCCTGGAGAAGGGTTGAGAATGGGGCCAACGTCCTGACTTTC	TRBV30	.	TRBJ2-6	.
CASSNGQSGNTIYF	TGTGCCAGCAGTAACGGACAATCTGGAAACACCATATATTTT	TRBV6-6	.	TRBJ1-3	.
CASISSGLPSGNTIYF	TGTGCCAGCATTTCTTCCGGCCTTCCCTCTGGAAACACCATATATTTT	TRBV7-9	.	TRBJ1-3	.
CASGDRVKYF	TGTGCCAGCGGCGACAGGGTCAAGTACTTC	TRBV6-5	TRBD1	TRBJ2-7	.